The next 16 T cell receptor beta chains were all read from a single sample in a study of graft-versus-host responses after intestinal transplantation (dated by TCRdb to 2020 to 2022). What the time point label conveys for this sample: cells obtained before transplantation from donor or recipient. The method was the immunoSEQ multiplex PCR assay. The immuneACCESS repertoire file appears here via TCRdb, limited to in-frame rearrangements. These files lack a portion of the clones; in checked studies, under half of the deficit traces to unresolved V genes, and the cause of the others is not known. The sample table lists about 70,000 clones, just under 95% of them with a count of one. The ten largest account for about 0.53% of the sample. These receptors' antigens are unknown. The sample was unstimulated CD8+ T cells sorted from spleen or lymph node cells, taken before intestinal transplant. Receptor source: a human donor who received an intestinal transplant.

The DNA of the CDR3 is TGTGCCAGCAGTACCTCGGACAGGGGCTCCTACAATGAGCAGTTCTTC. It specifies CASSTSDRGSYNEQFF. The chain joins TRBV27 to TRBJ2-1; 9 bases agree with TRBD1. Germline loops: CDR1 MNHEY, CDR2 SMNVEV (reference sequence). CDR3 size: 16 residues. Trimming took 5 bases from V and 0 from J; bases not matched to a gene: 5.

J is TRBJ1-4 and V is TRBV23-1; D is perhaps TRBD1 (6 bases). TRBV23-1 is an ORF, with its function uncertain. V dropped 4 bases and J dropped 7 bases, with 25 bases sitting between them. The CDR3 length is 18 residues. CDR3 coding DNA: TGCGCCAGCAGTCCGAAACTGCATGGACAGACCATGGGTGAAAAACTGTTTTTT. Its protein is CASSPKLHGQTMGEKLFF.

This sequence joins TRBV27 and TRBJ2-5; 7 bases align to TRBD2. J lost 2 bases, V lost 2 bases, and 2 bases had no gene match. The CDR3 consists of 14 residues. The V gene's germline CDR1 is MNHEY and CDR2 SMNVEV (reference sequence). This CDR3 reads CASSLASGQETQYF. In DNA, the CDR3 is TGTGCCAGCAGTTTAGCTAGCGGTCAAGAGACCCAGTACTTC.

This chain connects TRBV7-9 to TRBJ2-5; a weak D match, TRBD2 (5 bases). Germline loops: CDR1 SEHNR, CDR2 FQNEAQ (reference sequence). V lost 4 bases to trimming and J lost 2 bases, with 8 bases between them. This CDR3 has 13 residues. CDR3 in DNA: TGTGCCAGCAGCTCGGACTGGCAAGAGACCCAGTACTTC. This encodes CASSSDWQETQYF.

This clone was recorded once. The chain combines TRBV13 with TRBJ2-1; tentative D call: TRBD2 (6 bases). V lost 0 bases, J lost 4 bases, and 13 bases lay in between. This CDR3 region has 16 residues. Germline V CDR1 and CDR2: PRHDT, FYEKMQ (reference sequence). The CDR3 is CASSLGSGLGYNEQFF. CDR3 nucleotide sequence: TGTGCCAGCAGCTTAGGTAGCGGCCTCGGATACAATGAGCAGTTCTTC. The variable domain in full, with the rest retrieved from reference TRBV13 and TRBJ2-1, is AAGVIQSPRHLIKEKRETATLKCYPIPRHDTVYWYQQGPGQDPQFLISFYEKMQSDKGSIPDRFSAQQFSDYHSELNMSSLELGDSALYFCASSLGSGLGYNEQFFGPGTRLTVL.

V is TRBV7-9 and J is TRBJ2-1, with a tentative D call TRBD2 (5 bases). V shed 5 bases and J shed 3 bases, with 17 bases lying between them. The CDR3 extends over 16 amino acids. Germline loops: CDR1 SEHNR, CDR2 FQNEAQ (reference sequence). CDR3 in DNA: TGTGCCAGCAGCCCAGGAGGAGATCCGGTCTACAATGAGCAGTTCTTC. Translated: CASSPGGDPVYNEQFF.

The chain carries TRBV5-1 and TRBJ2-1; D call uncertain. V lost 0 bases to trimming and J lost 6 bases, with 7 bases between them. CDR1 and CDR2 (germline): SGHRS, YFSETQ. The length of the CDR3 is 13 residues. The CDR3 region is CASSLVSSNEQFF. CDR3 bases: TGCGCCAGCAGCTTGGTGTCCAGCAATGAGCAGTTCTTC.

This clone occurred a few times. The rearrangement uses TRBV27 and TRBJ2-1; 8 bases match TRBD1. The CDR3 contains 16 residues. CDR1 and CDR2 from the germline V gene are MNHEY and SMNVEV (reference sequence). V lost 4 bases to trimming and J lost 9 bases; unmatched junction nucleotides: 14. For the CDR3, the DNA is TGTGCCAGCAGTTGGGCAGGGGGCCCCTTGGGGAGTGAGCAGTTCTTC. As protein: CASSWAGGPLGSEQFF.

The chain joins TRBV5-1 to TRBJ2-5; 14 bases match TRBD2. V shed 4 bases and J 5 bases; nucleotides not matched to a gene: 19. This CDR3 has 20 residues. CDR1 and CDR2 from the germline V gene are SGHRS and YFSETQ. CDR3: CASSPWTSGRLTWGIETQYF. CDR3 nucleotides: TGCGCCAGCAGCCCCTGGACTAGCGGGAGGCTAACATGGGGGATCGAGACCCAGTACTTC.

The chain carries TRBV5-6 and TRBJ2-3; TRBD2 matches at 9 bases. J was trimmed by 2 bases and V by 0 bases; bases with no gene match: 4. Germline V CDR1 and CDR2: SGHDT, YYEEEE. The CDR3 covers 16 residues. The CDR3 region is CASSLELAGLTDTQYF. The CDR3 coding sequence is TGTGCCAGCAGCTTGGAACTAGCGGGCCTCACAGATACGCAGTATTTT. The variable domain in full, with the rest retrieved from reference TRBV5-6 and TRBJ2-3, is DAGVTQSPTHLIKTRGQQVTLRCSPKSGHDTVSWYQQALGQGPQFIFQYYEEEERQRGNFPDRFSGHQFPNYSSELNVNALLLGDSALYLCASSLELAGLTDTQYFGPGTRLTVL.

This chain links TRBV6-5 with TRBJ2-7; D tentatively reads TRBD1 or TRBD2 (5 bases each). Germline CDR1 reads MNHEY; CDR2 reads SVGAGI. Trimming shortened V by 4 bases and J by 6 bases, and 16 bases separated the two germline ends. There are 14 residues in the CDR3. The CDR3 DNA sequence: TGTGCCAGCAGTTCTCCGGGACGGCATCTCGAGCAGTACTTC. Translation: CASSSPGRHLEQYF.

About this clone: Other DNA variants within this sample encode the same CDR3. V usage is TRBV10-3 and J usage is TRBJ2-3; the D is unclear. Deletions cut 6 bases from V and 6 bases from J, with 19 bases between. This CDR3 has 15 amino acids. Germline V gene lookup returns CDR1 ENHRY and CDR2 SYGVKD. CDR3 loop: CAISFTFHWADTQYF. The DNA of the CDR3 is TGTGCCATCAGCTTTACATTCCACTGGGCGGATACGCAGTATTTT.

The chain has TRBV10-3 and TRBJ2-2; D could derive from TRBD1 or TRBD2 (5 bases each). Trimming pared 5 bases from V and 6 bases from J, leaving 13 bases between. The CDR3 runs to 14 residues. Germline V lookup: CDR1 ENHRY, CDR2 SYGVKD. As DNA, the CDR3 is TGTGCCATCAGTCTCAAGAGGGGAGCCGGGGAGCTGTTTTTT. This translates into CAISLKRGAGELFF.

This chain connects TRBV27 to TRBJ2-1; 9 bases map to TRBD2. The J segment lost 2 bases and the V segment lost 2 bases, leaving 4 bases of the junction unmatched. The CDR3 is 16 amino acids. In germline, CDR1 is MNHEY, CDR2 SMNVEV (reference sequence). The CDR3 sequence: CASSLAGGGTYNEQFF. Written as DNA, the CDR3 is TGTGCCAGCAGTTTAGCGGGAGGGGGCACCTACAATGAGCAGTTCTTC.

The CDR3 coding sequence is TGCAGTGCCAGCTCGGGGAAGCAGTTCTTC. Encoded protein: CSASSGKQFF. The chain joins TRBV20-1 to TRBJ2-1; D may be TRBD2 (5 bases). This CDR3 is 10 amino acids long. The germline V gene has CDR1 DFQATT and CDR2 SNEGSKA (reference sequence). V dropped 6 bases and J dropped 11 bases, with 11 bases sitting between them.

This sequence joins TRBV7-2 and TRBJ2-1; TRBD2 matches at 11 bases. The trim removed 2 bases at V and 4 bases at J, leaving 4 bases unmatched. This CDR3 has 16 amino acids. The germline V gene has CDR1 SGHTA and CDR2 FQGNSA. The CDR3 reads CASSLLPSGGYNEQFF. The CDR3 nucleotides read TGTGCCAGCAGCTTACTCCCTAGCGGGGGGTACAATGAGCAGTTCTTC.